Sequencing of this T cell receptor (beta chain) was carried out in a study of T cells after yellow fever vaccination. Study at large: SMART-Seq v4 Ultra Low Input prepared the low-cell-number fractions.

In making TCR cDNA, 5'RACE template switching added a universal primer site and UMIs to it. From the 5' RACE reads, TCRdb called clonotypes with MiXCR, one entry per CDR3 protein. This sample carries some 350,000 distinct CDR3 sequences, 8.7% of them seen once, and the ten largest clones take roughly 18%. The CDR3 has 11 residues. With 4 bases removed from V and 7 bases from J, the gap between germline ends came to 8 bases. Germline CDR1 reads MDHEN; CDR2 reads SYDVKM. To note about this clonotype: The antigen is undetermined.

Overall study results and limits: Post-booster samples contained most primary-vaccination clones (around 95% CD4, 70% to 90% CD8).

This sequence originates from a man aged 18 to 30 who received the YFV17D yellow fever vaccine. Specimen: PBMCs, collected on the day of the first yellow fever vaccination. V usage is TRBV28 and J usage is TRBJ2-7; no definite D call. The DNA for the CDR3 is TGTGCCAGCAGTTCCCGGCATGAGCAGTACGTC. Encoded protein: CASSSRHEQYV.